This paragraph covers one T cell receptor (beta chain) sequence. The junction does not match germline at one end; this may be a read error. Other DNA sequences in the same sample also yield this CDR3. The repertoire was sequenced with immunoSEQ multiplex PCR; TCRdb's copy has only in-frame clones and lacks some. Seen here are roughly 500,000 clones, roughly 89% observed once, and the top ten hold roughly 0.9%. This sample is part of a study of blood T cell repertoires in COVID-19. Study-wide background: Samples taken during acute and convalescent COVID-19 were collected in the United States, Italy and Spain.

This CDR3 has 15 residues. Germline CDR1 is LNHNV and CDR2 is YYDKDF (reference sequence). Input material: peripheral blood. The receptor was derived from a man aged 18 to 30 with COVID-19, enrolled during active disease. The gene calls are TRBV15 and TRBJ2-7, with TRBD2 matching 7 bases. CDR3 sequence (DNA): TGTGCTACCAGCGCCTCTAGCGGTGAGGGCTACGAGCAGTACTTC. Translating it yields CATSASSGEGYEQYF.